One sample yielded the 21 T cell receptor beta chains listed below, sequenced in a study of somatic mutations in cytotoxic T cells in rheumatoid arthritis (dated by TCRdb to 2015 to 2018). Libraries came from the immunoSEQ multiplex PCR assay. In TCRdb, the immuneACCESS table is reduced to in-frame sequences with V and J assigned. These tables do not hold every clone; where another copy was compared, an unresolved V gene accounts for under half, and the others remain unexplained. This sample comprises 25,000 to 30,000 clones, about 81% of them detected only once. Clones ranked in the top ten supply 5.2% of the sample. Sample: CD8+ T cells sorted from blood. All receptors derive from a man in his fifties in good health.

V usage is TRBV6-1 and J usage is TRBJ2-7; D unclear. Trimming took off 3 bases at V and 3 bases at J, with 3 bases between the two ends. The CDR3 covers 11 residues. Per germline, CDR1 MNHNS and CDR2 SASEGT. The CDR3 DNA follows: TGTGCCAGCAGTGACTACTACGAGCAGTACTTC. Translating gives CASSDYYEQYF.

This rearrangement joins TRBV2 to TRBJ2-7; TRBD2 matches at 13 bases. The CDR3 extends over 15 amino acids. J gave up 4 bases and V 10 bases, and 10 bases lay outside the gene matches. The germline V gene encodes CDR1 SNHLY and CDR2 FYNNEI. The CDR3 spells CAIGLAGEERYEQYF. Here the CDR3 DNA reads TGTGCCATCGGACTAGCGGGAGAGGAGAGATACGAGCAGTACTTC.

This clone showed up just a few times. Other DNA variants within this sample encode the same CDR3. The chain joins TRBV5-4 to TRBJ2-7; D is undetermined. CDR1 is SGHNT and CDR2 is YYREEE in the germline V gene (reference sequence). The CDR3 is 12 residues long. V was trimmed by 2 bases and J by 6 bases, leaving 9 bases between them. CDR3 residues: CASSLSAAEQYF. The CDR3 region has the DNA TGTGCCAGCAGCTTATCGGCTGCCGAGCAGTACTTC.

The chain has TRBV5-1 and TRBJ2-1, with 8 bases that match TRBD2. The CDR3 has 15 amino acids. After removal of 7 bases from V and 3 bases from J, the junction contained 9 bases not matched to a gene. Germline CDR1 SGHRS, CDR2 YFSETQ. The CDR3 coding sequence is TGCGCCAGCTCTGAGACTAGCGAAAACTACAATGAGCAGTTCTTC. As protein: CASSETSENYNEQFF.

This clone was seen just once. This sequence joins TRBV5-5 and TRBJ2-7; the match to TRBD2 covers 10 bases. The germline V gene has CDR1 SGHKS and CDR2 YYEKEE (reference sequence). The CDR3 runs to 18 residues. The V segment lost 1 base and the J segment 0 bases; nucleotides outside the gene matches: 10. CDR3 region: CASSLRLAGGGSSYEQYF. As DNA, the CDR3 is TGTGCCAGCAGCTTGAGATTAGCGGGAGGCGGTAGCTCCTACGAGCAGTACTTC.

The V gene is TRBV5-8, the J gene TRBJ1-2; tentatively, D is TRBD1 (5 bases). The CDR3 covers 15 residues. V was trimmed by 0 bases and J by 2 bases, leaving 11 bases between them. Germline assignment: CDR1 SGHTS and CDR2 YDEGEE. CDR3 bases: TGTGCCAGCAGCTTGGGCGGGACGAAGAACTATGGCTACACCTTC. Translation: CASSLGGTKNYGYTF.

The chain recombines TRBV9 with TRBJ1-2; 10 bases match TRBD1. Germline V lookup: CDR1 SGDLS, CDR2 YYNGEE. The CDR3 extends over 17 amino acids. V was clipped by 2 bases and J by 4 bases; unmatched bases: 11. In DNA form, the CDR3 reads TGTGCCAGCAGCGTGGGGACAGGGGTCCAGGAGGTCTATGGCTACACCTTC. This sequence encodes CASSVGTGVQEVYGYTF.

This chain connects TRBV2 to TRBJ2-7, with D perhaps TRBD1 (5 bases). CDR1 is SNHLY and CDR2 is FYNNEI in the germline V gene. The CDR3 runs 17 residues. Trimming removed 4 bases at V and 1 base at J, with 20 bases between. The CDR3 region is CASSGFVSTVASYEQYF. The CDR3 DNA reads as TGTGCCAGCAGTGGGTTCGTATCGACAGTAGCTTCCTACGAGCAGTACTTC.

The CDR3 region is CASSFRGAEYEQYF. Here the CDR3 DNA reads TGTGCCAGCAGCTTCAGGGGGGCTGAATACGAGCAGTACTTC. The chain uses TRBV13 and TRBJ2-7; perhaps TRBD1 as D (7 bases). With 3 bases removed from V and 4 bases from J, the gap between germline ends came to 13 bases. This CDR3 is 14 amino acids long. Germline V lookup: CDR1 PRHDT, CDR2 FYEKMQ (reference sequence).

The rearrangement joins TRBV29-1 to TRBJ2-5; D is perhaps TRBD1 or TRBD2 (5 bases each). This CDR3 has 16 amino acids. CDR1 SQVTM and CDR2 ANQGSEA come from the germline V gene. With 4 bases removed from V and 2 bases from J, the gap between germline ends came to 20 bases. The chain's CDR3 is CSVGWRQDTEQETQYF. The CDR3 DNA follows: TGCAGCGTTGGGTGGAGGCAGGACACCGAACAAGAGACCCAGTACTTC.

This chain uses TRBV29-1 with TRBJ1-2; 10 bases align to TRBD1. Germline CDR1 SQVTM, CDR2 ANQGSEA. The CDR3 extends over 15 amino acids. J gave up 2 bases and V 5 bases, and 8 bases lay outside the gene matches. Here the CDR3 DNA reads TGCAGCGTTTACGGACAGGGGGATGACAACTATGGCTACACCTTC. It codes for CSVYGQGDDNYGYTF.

The gene calls are TRBV6-5 and TRBJ1-1, with D possibly being TRBD1 (6 bases). This CDR3 is built from 15 residues. Trimming took 0 bases from V and 2 from J, leaving 10 bases between them. Germline CDR1 reads MNHEY; CDR2 reads SVGAGI. CDR3 amino acids: CASSYSVTGNTEAFF. CDR3 DNA sequence: TGTGCCAGCAGTTACTCGGTGACAGGTAACACTGAAGCTTTCTTT.

The chain carries TRBV27 and TRBJ2-5; no firm D call. The J call may not be correct, given that the DNA end is closer to TRBJ2-7. This CDR3 is built from 11 residues. Germline V gives CDR1 MNHEY, CDR2 SMNVEV (reference sequence). CDR3 in DNA: TGTGCCAGCCGCTTTGCTTACGAGCAGTACTTC. This sequence encodes CASRFAYEQYF.

This chain links TRBV2 with TRBJ1-2, with unresolved D. CDR1 is SNHLY and CDR2 is FYNNEI in the germline V gene. V lost 1 base, J lost 0 bases, and 15 bases lay in between. CDR3 length equals 17 residues. CDR3 nucleotides: TGTGCCAGCAGTGAAGAAATCCGTGTGGAGTCTAACTATGGCTACACCTTC. Its protein is CASSEEIRVESNYGYTF.

This clone has a handful of counts. This sequence joins TRBV7-9 and TRBJ2-2; TRBD1 matches at 9 bases. CDR3 length equals 16 residues. Germline assignment: CDR1 SEHNR and CDR2 FQNEAQ (reference sequence). J was trimmed by 2 bases and V by 4 bases; bases with no gene match: 5. CDR3 in amino acids: CASSSDRGFNTGELFF. The CDR3 DNA reads as TGTGCCAGCAGCTCTGACAGGGGGTTCAACACCGGGGAGCTGTTTTTT.

The V call is TRBV9, the J call TRBJ2-3; D gene unclear. V lost 0 bases and J 7 bases, leaving 3 bases between the germline ends. The CDR3 is made up of 11 amino acids. Germline assignment: CDR1 SGDLS and CDR2 YYNGEE. Written as DNA, the CDR3 is TGTGCCAGCAGCGTAGATCATACGCAGTATTTT. Amino acid sequence: CASSVDHTQYF.

J is TRBJ1-1 and V is TRBV7-9; D is uncertain. CDR1 is SEHNR, CDR2 FQNEAQ, per germline (reference sequence). This CDR3 is 16 amino acids long. Trimming stripped 4 bases from V and 6 bases from J, with 21 bases between. Here the CDR3 reads CASSSSQSNGSPEAFF. The DNA for the CDR3 is TGTGCCAGCAGCTCCAGCCAGTCTAATGGATCACCTGAAGCTTTCTTT.

CDR3 loop: CASSDGVGAFF. CDR3 nucleotides: TGTGCCAGCAGCGATGGGGTTGGTGCTTTCTTT. This chain uses TRBV7-9 with TRBJ1-1; D gene uncertain. The germline gives CDR1 SEHNR, CDR2 FQNEAQ (reference sequence). This CDR3 comprises 11 residues. V was cut by 5 bases and J by 11 bases, with 12 bases left in between.

The chain has TRBV6-1 and TRBJ2-2, with D hard to call. Trimming removed 2 bases at V and 6 bases at J, with 4 bases between. This CDR3 contains 12 residues. The germline V gene has CDR1 MNHNS and CDR2 SASEGT. CDR3 in DNA: TGTGCCAGCAGTGAATGGGCCGGGGAGCTGTTTTTT. Protein: CASSEWAGELFF.

The chain combines TRBV7-9 with TRBJ2-1, with D tentatively TRBD1 (5 bases). This CDR3 contains 15 residues. Deletions cut 5 bases from V and 6 bases from J, with 17 bases between. Germline CDR1 SEHNR, CDR2 FQNEAQ (reference sequence). DNA of the CDR3: TGTGCCAGCAGCCCCTTTCCCGACAGACTCAATGAGCAGTTCTTC. This gives the protein CASSPFPDRLNEQFF.

The J gene is TRBJ2-1, the V gene TRBV5-5, with TRBD1 matching over 8 bases. CDR3 size: 15 residues. Germline CDR1 reads SGHKS; CDR2 reads YYEKEE (reference sequence). V gave up 4 bases and J gave up 4 bases; unmatched junction bases: 7. CDR3 DNA: TGTGCCAGCAGCACAGTGGACAGGGTATACAATGAGCAGTTCTTC. It yields the protein CASSTVDRVYNEQFF.